This T cell receptor (beta chain) originates from a study of OX40 agonist ivuxolimab in advanced cancers. The V gene's germline CDR1 is SGHAT and CDR2 FQDESV (reference sequence). The V gene end was trimmed by 5 bases and the J gene end by 5 bases; junction bases not matched to a gene: 17. This CDR3 region has 18 residues. TCRdb's copy holds only in-frame clones and misses some; the assay was immunoSEQ multiplex PCR. The sample lists tens of thousands of clones, 86% occurring once. V and J are TRBV11-1 and TRBJ2-3; TRBD1 matches at 9 bases. Sample: CD4+ or CD8+ T cells sorted from blood, taken in a trial of the OX40 agonist ivuxolimab. The clonotype comes from an adult with an advanced solid tumor such as melanoma, head and neck, liver or kidney cancer. CDR3 DNA sequence: TGTGCCAGCAGCGACTACAGAGCCGGGACAGGGTCAGGAGATACGCAGTATTTT. Translation gives CASSDYRAGTGSGDTQYF.